The 25 T cell receptor beta chains below were found in one sample sequenced in a study of beta chain features in type 1 diabetes. Reverse transcription of all isolated RNA meant that expressed TCRB transcripts were sequenced. Assay: immunoSEQ multiplex PCR; the TCRdb copy retains only in-frame clones and omits some. The sample includes approximately 40,000 clones, about half seen only once; the top ten take 0.25%. The sequenced sample consisted of stem cell memory CD4+ T cells from blood. Every receptor here comes from a woman in her twenties or thirties in good health.

The J gene is TRBJ2-1, the V gene TRBV29-1; TRBD2 aligns across 14 bases. The germline V gene encodes CDR1 SQVTM and CDR2 ANQGSEA. Germline trimming cut 6 bases from V and 5 bases from J; bases unmatched to any gene: 6. This CDR3 spans 15 amino acids. CDR3: CSVTTSGRGNNEQFF. The CDR3 coding sequence is TGCAGCGTAACGACTAGCGGGAGGGGTAACAATGAGCAGTTCTTC.

A single count supports this clone. The chain is built from TRBV27 and TRBJ2-7, with 9 bases that match TRBD2. Germline V CDR1 and CDR2: MNHEY, SMNVEV (reference sequence). CDR3 length equals 14 residues. With 6 bases clipped from V and 4 bases from J, the junction kept 7 bases outside the gene matches. CDR3 sequence reads: CASRMGLAWYEQYF. The CDR3 coding sequence is TGTGCCAGCAGGATGGGACTAGCCTGGTACGAGCAGTACTTC.

The chain couples TRBV5-1 to TRBJ1-2, with TRBD1 as a possible D gene (5 bases). The germline V gene has CDR1 SGHRS and CDR2 YFSETQ. Deletions cut 0 bases from V and 1 base from J, with 19 bases between. The CDR3 is made up of 18 amino acids. The CDR3 region is CASSLALALGGDNYGYTF. CDR3 DNA sequence: TGCGCCAGCAGCTTGGCTTTGGCCCTCGGGGGTGATAACTATGGCTACACCTTC.

This clone showed up just a few times. The chain couples TRBV13 to TRBJ2-7; weak D call: TRBD1 (6 bases). Germline V gene lookup returns CDR1 PRHDT and CDR2 FYEKMQ (reference sequence). V lost 4 bases and J 5 bases, leaving 18 bases between the germline ends. The CDR3 totals 15 residues. CDR3 amino acids: CASSWGLPVGNEQYF. Here the CDR3 DNA reads TGTGCCAGCAGCTGGGGGCTACCGGTTGGGAACGAGCAGTACTTC.

V gene TRBV18 combines with J gene TRBJ2-7; 8 bases match TRBD2. CDR1 and CDR2 (germline): KGHSH, LQKENI. The CDR3 runs 15 residues. V trimming: 3 bases; J trimming: 2 bases; junction bases outside the gene matches: 6. DNA of the CDR3: TGTGCCAGCTCACCGGGAGCGGGAGCCCCCTACGAGCAGTACTTC. Translation: CASSPGAGAPYEQYF.

The rearrangement joins TRBV10-3 to TRBJ2-7; D not resolved. Deletions cut 4 bases from V and 1 base from J, with 5 bases between. The CDR3 contains 12 residues. Germline-derived CDR1 and CDR2 are ENHRY and SYGVKD. CDR3 DNA sequence: TGTGCCATCAGTGGCAGGTCCTACGAGCAGTACTTC. Translated, it gives CAISGRSYEQYF.

The chain carries TRBV4-2 and TRBJ1-2; 7 bases fit TRBD1. V lost 4 bases and J lost 3; bases outside the gene matches: 8. This CDR3 region has 15 residues. Germline lookup yields CDR1 LGHNA and CDR2 YNFKEQ. Written as DNA, the CDR3 is TGTGCCAGCAGCCTAACAGGGGCCACCTACTATGGCTACACCTTC. Encoded protein: CASSLTGATYYGYTF.

The genes are TRBV5-1 and TRBJ1-1, with 7 bases aligning to TRBD1. The trim removed 4 bases at V and 5 bases at J, leaving 8 bases unmatched. The CDR3 loop spans 14 amino acids. Germline V gene data show CDR1 as SGHRS and CDR2 as YFSETQ. The CDR3 loop is CASSPSLQGTEAFF. The CDR3 DNA sequence: TGCGCCAGCAGCCCAAGCCTACAGGGGACTGAAGCTTTCTTT.

This clone was counted a few times. The chain uses TRBV5-4 and TRBJ2-3; weak D call: TRBD1 (5 bases). The CDR3 is 12 amino acids. The germline V gene has CDR1 SGHNT and CDR2 YYREEE (reference sequence). V was trimmed by 7 bases and J by 6 bases, leaving 12 bases between them. The CDR3 loop is CASGASGDTQYF. The CDR3, as DNA: TGTGCCAGCGGGGCAAGTGGGGATACGCAGTATTTT.

This CDR3 reads CASSLHYMGGYEQYF. Written as DNA, the CDR3 is TGTGCCAGCAGCCTTCACTATATGGGGGGTTACGAGCAGTACTTC. The V gene is TRBV9, the J gene TRBJ2-7, with a weak D call TRBD2 (6 bases). V was trimmed by 4 bases and J by 4 bases, leaving 18 bases between them. The CDR3 loop spans 15 amino acids. From germline, CDR1 is SGDLS and CDR2 YYNGEE. Looking up the rest from reference TRBV9 and TRBJ2-7 gives the full variable domain: DSGVTQTPKHLITATGQRVTLRCSPRSGDLSVYWYQQSLDQGLQFLIQYYNGEERAKGNILERFSAQQFPDLHSELNLSSLELGDSALYFCASSLHYMGGYEQYFGPGTRLTVT.

The CDR3 sequence: CASSDGLAGLGNEQFF. The CDR3 bases are TGTGCCAGCAGTGATGGTCTAGCGGGGCTTGGCAATGAGCAGTTCTTC. The chain is built from TRBV25-1 and TRBJ2-1; the match to TRBD2 covers 9 bases. Germline CDR1 and CDR2: MGHDK and SYGVNS. There are 16 residues in the CDR3. The junction had 9 bases not matched to a gene; V was cut back by 3 bases and J by 6 bases.

In DNA, the CDR3 is TGTGCCAGCAGCGTAGTTAGTAGCGGGAGGAACAATGAGCAGTTCTTC. Encoded protein: CASSVVSSGRNNEQFF. The J gene is TRBJ2-1, the V gene TRBV9, with 10 bases that match TRBD2. The V gene's germline CDR1 is SGDLS and CDR2 YYNGEE. CDR3 length equals 16 residues. After removal of 0 bases from V and 5 bases from J, the junction contained 5 bases not matched to a gene.

The chain links TRBV9 to TRBJ2-1; 11 positions match TRBD2. With V trimmed by 0 bases and J by 7 bases, 9 bases remained unmatched. Germline-derived CDR1 and CDR2 are SGDLS and YYNGEE. The CDR3 extends over 17 amino acids. The CDR3: CASSVAGRLAGGNEQFF. The DNA for the CDR3 is TGTGCCAGCAGCGTAGCGGGAAGGCTAGCGGGAGGTAATGAGCAGTTCTTC.

The rearrangement uses TRBV4-2 and TRBJ1-1; TRBD1 matches 10 bases. From germline, CDR1 is LGHNA and CDR2 YNFKEQ. This CDR3 region has 17 residues. The trim removed 3 bases at V and 3 bases at J, leaving 10 bases unmatched. The CDR3 sequence is CASSQGIPGQGHTEAFF. The CDR3 bases are TGTGCCAGCAGCCAGGGGATTCCGGGACAGGGGCACACTGAAGCTTTCTTT.

This clone has more than one count but fewer than ten. The gene calls are TRBV18 and TRBJ2-5; weak D call: TRBD1 (6 bases). V lost 5 bases and J 3 bases, leaving 16 bases between the germline ends. The CDR3 totals 15 residues. CDR1 KGHSH and CDR2 LQKENI come from the germline V gene. The CDR3 here is CASSRSTGREETQYF. CDR3 nucleotide sequence: TGTGCCAGCTCAAGGTCGACAGGCCGGGAAGAGACCCAGTACTTC.

Only a few counts were recorded for this clone. The chain combines TRBV2 with TRBJ2-1; TRBD1 is a possible D gene (5 bases). Germline CDR1 reads SNHLY; CDR2 reads FYNNEI. The CDR3 sequence is 15 residues long. The V gene lost 1 base and the J gene lost 2 bases, with 9 bases spanning the gap. As DNA, the CDR3 is TGTGCCAGCAGTGAAGGGCAGGGTGCCTACAATGAGCAGTTCTTC. Residues: CASSEGQGAYNEQFF.

This clone was counted between two and nine times. The rearrangement uses TRBV4-3 and TRBJ2-1; D not certain. The CDR3 has 15 amino acids. Germline CDR1 reads LGHNA; CDR2 reads YSLEER. Trimming removed 1 base at V and 1 base at J, with 8 bases between. The CDR3 sequence: CASSQGLDSYNEQFF. The CDR3 nucleotides are TGCGCCAGCAGCCAAGGTCTAGATTCCTACAATGAGCAGTTCTTC.

This chain joins TRBV28 and TRBJ2-7; weak D call: TRBD2 (6 bases). This CDR3 has 13 amino acids. Per germline, CDR1 MDHEN and CDR2 SYDVKM. Between the trimmed V and J ends, which lost 7 bases and 4 bases, there was a span of 14 bases. DNA for the CDR3: TGTGCCAGCACCTCGGGGGATAGGTACGAGCAGTACTTC. This encodes CASTSGDRYEQYF.

The rearrangement links TRBV5-5 to TRBJ2-3, with 10 bases aligning to TRBD2. The V gene's germline CDR1 is SGHKS and CDR2 YYEKEE (reference sequence). The CDR3 extends over 16 amino acids. Trimming at V came to 4 bases and at J to 0 bases, leaving 5 bases not matched to a gene. Written as DNA, the CDR3 is TGTGCCAGCAGCATCTGGACTAGCGGAAGCACAGATACGCAGTATTTT. Its protein product is CASSIWTSGSTDTQYF.

This clone came up a few times. The rearrangement joins TRBV18 to TRBJ2-1; no definite D call. V was shortened by 0 bases and J by 6 bases, with 3 bases between the two germline ends. Germline V gene sequence: CDR1 KGHSH, CDR2 LQKENI. This CDR3 comprises 12 residues. CDR3 in DNA: TGTGCCAGCTCACCACCGGCCAATGAGCAGTTCTTC. Residues: CASSPPANEQFF.

The chain combines TRBV28 with TRBJ2-5; 8 positions agree with TRBD1. The germline V gene encodes CDR1 MDHEN and CDR2 SYDVKM. V was clipped by 7 bases and J by 5 bases; unmatched bases: 12. The CDR3 is 15 residues long. Written as DNA, the CDR3 is TGTGCCAGCACCCATGGCGACAGGGACAGGGAGACCCAGTACTTC. As protein: CASTHGDRDRETQYF.

V gene TRBV7-2 combines with J gene TRBJ1-2, with TRBD1 matching 7 bases. The CDR3 runs 15 residues. CDR1 SGHTA and CDR2 FQGNSA come from the germline V gene. V was clipped by 6 bases and J by 4 bases; unmatched bases: 11. As DNA, the CDR3 is TGTGCCAGCAGTACCGACAGGGACGATGGCTATGGCTACACCTTC. Translation: CASSTDRDDGYGYTF.

The rearrangement joins TRBV27 to TRBJ1-5; 7 bases are shared with TRBD1. The CDR3 spans 14 residues. V gave up 5 bases and J gave up 3 bases; unmatched junction bases: 4. CDR1 MNHEY and CDR2 SMNVEV come from the germline V gene (reference sequence). The CDR3 protein is CASSPTGVNQPQHF. Here the CDR3 DNA reads TGTGCCAGCAGTCCTACAGGGGTCAATCAGCCCCAGCATTTT.

The rearrangement joins TRBV9 to TRBJ2-2, with D possibly TRBD2 on 6 matching bases. The V gene lost 4 bases and the J gene lost 4 bases, with 17 bases spanning the gap. The germline V gene encodes CDR1 SGDLS and CDR2 YYNGEE. This CDR3 has 16 residues. This CDR3 is CASSPHGRWGTGELFF. The CDR3 DNA follows: TGTGCCAGCAGCCCTCACGGGAGATGGGGCACCGGGGAGCTGTTTTTT.

This chain uses TRBV29-1 with TRBJ1-1; TRBD1 matches 8 bases. The V and J ends lost 7 bases and 5 bases, in that order; junction bases with no gene match: 12. The CDR3 is 14 residues long. CDR1 and CDR2 from the germline V gene are SQVTM and ANQGSEA. The CDR3 reads CSGTGPSLGTEAFF. The CDR3 coding sequence is TGCAGCGGGACAGGGCCTAGCCTGGGGACTGAAGCTTTCTTT.